One sample yielded the 6 T cell receptor beta chains listed below, sequenced in a study of post-analysis software for immune sequencing data. For these receptors, no antigen is known. Study-level results: With TRBV5-6, TRBV5-1 and TRBV20-1 included, roughly five TRBV segments were more frequent in patients than in controls.

Carried by the TCR beta cDNA libraries were unique molecular identifiers. TCRdb independently ran MiXCR on the PCR reads; one entry per CDR3 protein. The sample includes around 440,000 distinct CDR3 sequences, around 40% of them seen just once. The sequenced material came from blood. These receptors all stem from a girl between 10 and 17 years old with multiple sclerosis.

The chain uses TRBV6-2 or TRBV6-3 and TRBJ2-1; the D is unclear. Germline CDR1 is MNHEY and CDR2 is SVGEGT. The CDR3 contains 14 residues. Trimming stripped 0 bases from V and 5 bases from J, with 8 bases between. DNA for the CDR3: TGTGCCAGCAGTTACTCTGGACGAAACAATGAGCAGTTCTTC. Protein: CASSYSGRNNEQFF.

The chain links TRBV13 to TRBJ2-5; a possible D gene is TRBD2 (6 bases). Germline V gives CDR1 PRHDT, CDR2 FYEKMQ (reference sequence). The CDR3 totals 14 residues. V lost 5 bases to trimming and J lost 1 base, with 11 bases between them. This CDR3 reads CASSVSGPQETQYF. The CDR3 nucleotides read TGTGCCAGCAGCGTTAGCGGACCCCAAGAGACCCAGTACTTC.

CDR3 residues: CASSYPSSYNEQFF. The CDR3 DNA is TGTGCCAGCAGTTACCCGAGCTCCTACAATGAGCAGTTCTTC. This chain uses TRBV6-2 or TRBV6-3 with TRBJ2-1; D gene unclear. This CDR3 has 14 amino acids. Germline V gene lookup returns CDR1 MNHEY and CDR2 SVGEGT. Trimming cost V 2 bases and J 0 bases, with 5 bases left between them.

Only a few counts were recorded for this clonotype. V is TRBV7-9 and J is TRBJ2-1, with 7 nucleotides matching TRBD1. CDR1 SEHNR and CDR2 FQNEAQ come from the germline V gene (reference sequence). V was pared by 5 bases and J by 2 bases, with 6 bases of the junction left unmatched. CDR3 length: 15 residues. The CDR3 reads CASSPKGAAYNEQFF. The CDR3 DNA reads as TGTGCCAGCAGCCCTAAGGGGGCTGCCTACAATGAGCAGTTCTTC.

J is TRBJ2-1 and V is TRBV20-1, with 7 positions matching TRBD2. Germline CDR1 and CDR2: DFQATT and SNEGSKA (reference sequence). This CDR3 has 16 amino acids. V lost 1 base to trimming and J lost 2 bases; unmatched junction nucleotides: 8. The DNA for the CDR3 is TGCAGTGCTAGAGTTTACGGCGGGGGAACCTACAATGAGCAGTTCTTC. This encodes CSARVYGGGTYNEQFF.

This clonotype was seen more than once but under ten times. The rearrangement links TRBV2 to TRBJ2-1; D possibly corresponds to TRBD2 (6 bases). Germline V CDR1 and CDR2: SNHLY, FYNNEI. This CDR3 spans 11 amino acids. Trimming shortened V by 9 bases and J by 9 bases, and 12 bases separated the two germline ends. The CDR3 nucleotides read TGTGCCAGTAGGGGACTTTTTGAGCAGTTCTTC. It yields the protein CASRGLFEQFF.